What follows are 18 T cell receptor beta chains derived from one specimen sequenced in a study of cytomegalovirus exposure and HLA in healthy donors. Measured with immunoSEQ multiplex PCR; TCRdb has only the in-frame clones, and not every one. The sample records tens of thousands of clones, under 95% being singletons. Sequencing input: PBMCs. The receptors stem from a man between 18 and 35 years old in good health and CMV-seronegative.

The chain employs TRBV19 and TRBJ1-1; 9 bases are a match to TRBD1. Germline CDR1 and CDR2: LNHDA and SQIVND (reference sequence). Trimming at V came to 10 bases and at J to 4 bases, leaving 7 bases not matched to a gene. The CDR3 length is 13 residues. CDR3: CATRDRVFTEAFF. CDR3 DNA sequence: TGTGCCACCCGGGACAGGGTGTTCACTGAAGCTTTCTTT.

The V gene is TRBV5-1, the J gene TRBJ2-1, with D unresolved. This CDR3 comprises 15 residues. The germline V gene has CDR1 SGHRS and CDR2 YFSETQ. Trimming took off 1 base at V and 5 bases at J, with 13 bases between the two ends. CDR3 sequence: CASSLTEPKNNEQFF. The CDR3 nucleotides read TGCGCCAGCAGCTTGACAGAGCCTAAAAACAATGAGCAGTTCTTC.

This chain links TRBV18 with TRBJ1-2; D may be TRBD1 (5 bases). The CDR3 is made up of 13 amino acids. Trimming cost V 3 bases and J 3 bases, with 8 bases left between them. Germline-derived CDR1 and CDR2 are KGHSH and LQKENI. CDR3 DNA sequence: TGTGCCAGCTCACCGGGACTTGACTATGGCTACACCTTC. Its translation is CASSPGLDYGYTF.

The chain couples TRBV7-2 to TRBJ2-1, with D maybe TRBD1 (6 bases). V gave up 3 bases and J gave up 5 bases, with 11 bases separating them. Germline values: CDR1 SGHTA, CDR2 FQGNSA. The CDR3 loop spans 14 amino acids. CDR3 in DNA: TGTGCCAGCAGCTTTTGGGACACTCACAATGAGCAGTTCTTC. It is translated as CASSFWDTHNEQFF.

The gene calls are TRBV7-2 and TRBJ1-4; unclear D gene. From germline, CDR1 is SGHTA and CDR2 FQGNSA. This CDR3 is built from 18 residues. Trimming left V 5 bases short and J 1 base short, with 20 bases between. The CDR3 spells CASSLRTGMRGTNEKLFF. Written as DNA, the CDR3 is TGTGCCAGCAGCCTTAGGACTGGAATGCGAGGAACTAATGAAAAACTGTTTTTT.

This clone was found once. The chain carries TRBV28 and TRBJ1-5, with D perhaps TRBD1 (6 bases). Germline V gives CDR1 MDHEN, CDR2 SYDVKM. V was trimmed by 2 bases and J by 2 bases, leaving 10 bases between them. This CDR3 has 15 amino acids. For the CDR3, the DNA is TGTGCCAGCAGTTTACAGGGGTTTGGCAATCAGCCCCAGCATTTT. Amino acid sequence: CASSLQGFGNQPQHF.

CDR3 sequence (DNA): TGTGCCAGCAGCTCGACAGGGGCGGCCACCGGGGAGCTGTTTTTT. This translates into CASSSTGAATGELFF. The chain combines TRBV11-3 with TRBJ2-2; 8 bases map to TRBD1. CDR1 is SGHNT and CDR2 is YENEEA in the germline V gene. The V segment lost 4 bases and the J segment 4 bases; nucleotides outside the gene matches: 5. CDR3 length: 15 amino acids.

This rearrangement joins TRBV27 to TRBJ2-1, with 7 bases lining up with TRBD2. With V trimmed by 3 bases and J by 5 bases, 13 bases remained unmatched. The CDR3 runs to 17 residues. Per the germline V gene, CDR1 is MNHEY and CDR2 is SMNVEV (reference sequence). The CDR3 protein is CASSLAGGGSADNEQFF. CDR3 in DNA: TGTGCCAGCAGTTTGGCTGGGGGAGGGAGCGCGGACAATGAGCAGTTCTTC.

The J gene is TRBJ2-3, the V gene TRBV25-1, with 9 bases aligning to TRBD1. The CDR3 totals 14 residues. V lost 6 bases and J lost 4; bases outside the gene matches: 5. Germline V lookup: CDR1 MGHDK, CDR2 SYGVNS. The DNA for the CDR3 is TGTGCCAGCAGCAGGGACAGGGTCGCAGATACGCAGTATTTT. Its translation: CASSRDRVADTQYF. The full variable domain, its missing parts supplied by reference TRBV25-1 and TRBJ2-3, is EADIYQTPRYLVIGTGKKITLECSQTMGHDKMYWYQQDPGMELHLIHYSYGVNSTEKGDLSSESTVSRIRTEHFPLTLESARPSHTSQYLCASSRDRVADTQYFGPGTRLTVL.

The chain carries TRBV30 and TRBJ1-5; D possibly corresponds to TRBD1 (6 bases). V lost 5 bases to trimming and J lost 3 bases, with 14 bases between them. The CDR3 runs 14 residues. The germline CDR1 and CDR2 sequences are GTSNPN and SVGIG (reference sequence). The chain's CDR3 is CAWATGSYNQPQHF. As DNA, the CDR3 is TGTGCCTGGGCCACAGGGAGCTACAATCAGCCCCAGCATTTT.

This clone has only a few counts. V is TRBV27 and J is TRBJ2-7; D not resolved. Trimming pared 8 bases from V and 7 bases from J, leaving 18 bases between. CDR1 and CDR2 (germline): MNHEY, SMNVEV (reference sequence). CDR3 length: 13 amino acids. The CDR3 bases are TGTGCCAGCTGCCCGCCCCTATGTCGGGAGCAGTACTTC. Translating gives CASCPPLCREQYF.

Turning to this clone: Germline and junction disagree at one end, which may indicate a read error. J is TRBJ2-7 and V is TRBV15; D call uncertain. The CDR3 sequence is 16 residues long. The germline CDR1 and CDR2 sequences are LNHNV and YYDKDF (reference sequence). The CDR3 coding sequence is TGTGCCACCAGCGGAGATTACAACCCCAGATACTACGAGCAGTACTTC. Translation: CATSGDYNPRYYEQYF.

The V and J genes are TRBV28 and TRBJ1-5, with D unclear. Germline loops: CDR1 MDHEN, CDR2 SYDVKM. The CDR3 length is 14 residues. V was clipped by 3 bases and J by 2 bases, with 8 bases between them. CDR3 residues: CASSLRQRNQPQHF. CDR3 DNA sequence: TGTGCCAGCAGTTTGAGGCAGCGCAATCAGCCCCAGCATTTT. Full variable domain (rest looked up from reference TRBV28 and TRBJ1-5): DVKVTQSSRYLVKRTGEKVFLECVQDMDHENMFWYRQDPGLGLRLIYFSYDVKMKEKGDIPEGYSVSREKKERFSLILESASTNQTSMYLCASSLRQRNQPQHFGDGTRLSIL.

The chain has TRBV4-2 and TRBJ2-3, with 8 nucleotides matching TRBD2. The CDR3 sequence is 17 residues long. Germline V gene lookup returns CDR1 LGHNA and CDR2 YNFKEQ. Trimming took 0 bases from V and 1 from J; bases not matched to a gene: 6. CDR3 nucleotide sequence: TGTGCCAGCAGCCAAGATACCAGCGGGAGTCGCACAGATACGCAGTATTTT. Translating it yields CASSQDTSGSRTDTQYF.

V gene TRBV28 combines with J gene TRBJ2-1; 11 positions agree with TRBD2. Per germline, CDR1 MDHEN and CDR2 SYDVKM. The J segment lost 9 bases and the V segment lost 4 bases, leaving 11 bases of the junction unmatched. The CDR3 length is 16 residues. The CDR3 region is CASSSVSGRAVGEQFF. DNA of the CDR3: TGTGCCAGCAGTTCTGTTAGCGGGAGGGCCGTGGGTGAGCAGTTCTTC.

The chain joins TRBV9 to TRBJ2-1; TRBD2 might be the D (5 bases). CDR1 and CDR2 from the germline V gene are SGDLS and YYNGEE. This CDR3 is 15 amino acids long. Trimming removed 2 bases from V and 4 bases from J, with 13 bases in between. CDR3 sequence (DNA): TGTGCCAGCAGCGTTTTCGGGAATAGGTACAATGAGCAGTTCTTC. Amino acids: CASSVFGNRYNEQFF.

This sequence joins TRBV7-3 and TRBJ2-1; D is unclear. This CDR3 is 15 amino acids long. CDR1 SGHTA and CDR2 FQGTGA come from the germline V gene. Trimming cost V 5 bases and J 0 bases, with 11 bases left between them. In nucleotides, the CDR3 is TGTGCCAGCAGCCGCAGCTCTAGCTCCTACAATGAGCAGTTCTTC. It codes for CASSRSSSSYNEQFF.

The chain has TRBV6-5 and TRBJ2-1; 8 bases align to TRBD2. This CDR3 has 13 residues. Germline-derived CDR1 and CDR2 are MNHEY and SVGAGI. Trimming at V came to 6 bases and at J to 6 bases, leaving 4 bases not matched to a gene. In nucleotides, the CDR3 is TGTGCCAGCAGACTAGCGGCTTTCAATGAGCAGTTCTTC. Protein product: CASRLAAFNEQFF.